The source of this T cell receptor beta chain is a study of T cell responses to AZD1222 COVID-19 vaccine. General study points: The donor group comprised mostly white British people and more females; the analysis possibly underestimated clonal diversity.

Germline CDR1 reads SGHRS; CDR2 reads YFSETQ. V was clipped by 0 bases and J by 4 bases, with 7 bases between them. This CDR3 has 14 residues. TCRdb's table, derived via immunoSEQ multiplex PCR, lists solely in-frame clones and lacks some. The data show 100,000 to 150,000 clones, 85% to 95% seen once. Of note for this clone: The antigen remains unidentified.

The chain uses TRBV5-1 and TRBJ2-2; D may be TRBD1 (5 bases). Sequencing used peripheral blood, obtained on day 0 of AZD1222 vaccination. This clonotype originated in an adult in good health. The CDR3 sequence: CASSLDGATGELFF. The CDR3 region has the DNA TGCGCCAGCAGCTTGGATGGGGCCACCGGGGAGCTGTTTTTT.